A single sample is the source of the 8 T cell receptor beta chains below, sequenced in a study of cytomegalovirus exposure and HLA in healthy donors. In the PCR, 60 Vbeta and 13 Jbeta primers were used. Libraries were prepared by immunoSEQ multiplex PCR; TCRdb keeps only in-frame clonotypes and omits some of them. This repertoire shows fewer than 250,000 clones, 80% to 85% found once; its top ten account for 0.71%. Sequencing input: PBMCs. The receptors stem from a boy younger than 10 in good health and CMV-seronegative.

This chain uses TRBV27 with TRBJ2-6; tentative D call: TRBD1 (6 bases). V was trimmed by 2 bases and J by 3 bases, leaving 8 bases between them. This CDR3 is built from 15 residues. In germline, CDR1 is MNHEY, CDR2 SMNVEV (reference sequence). The CDR3 region is CASSLRGYGANVLTF. The CDR3 DNA sequence: TGTGCCAGCAGTTTAAGGGGGTATGGGGCCAACGTCCTGACTTTC.

DNA for the CDR3: TGTGCCAGCAGCTTAGGGACAGGGAGCTCCTACGAGCAGTACTTC. Its protein is CASSLGTGSSYEQYF. The V call is TRBV11-2, the J call TRBJ2-7; TRBD1 agrees at 8 bases. V lost 1 base to trimming and J lost 0 bases; unmatched junction nucleotides: 2. The CDR3 totals 15 residues. Germline values: CDR1 SGHAT, CDR2 FQNNGV.

The V call is TRBV6-5, the J call TRBJ2-5, with a weak D call TRBD2 (6 bases). V was pared by 7 bases and J by 5 bases, with 20 bases between. The CDR3 is 15 residues long. Per germline, CDR1 MNHEY and CDR2 SVGAGI. CDR3 coding DNA: TGTGCCAGCATCCCGGCTGGGGGGATGGGGGAGACCCAGTACTTC. This codes for CASIPAGGMGETQYF.

The gene calls are TRBV21-1 and TRBJ2-5; whether TRBD2, the table's D call, matches the DNA was not checked. TRBV21-1 corresponds to a pseudogene. This CDR3 has 19 amino acids. The DNA of the CDR3 is TGTGCCAGCAGCAAAAAACTGAGACTAGCGGGGGGGCAGGAGGAGACCCAGTACTTC. Its translation is CASSKKLRLAGGQEETQYF.

The J gene is TRBJ1-4, the V gene TRBV27; the D gene is possibly TRBD1 (6 bases). CDR1 and CDR2 from the germline V gene are MNHEY and SMNVEV (reference sequence). This CDR3 comprises 15 residues. Trimming removed 6 bases at V and 3 bases at J, with 14 bases between. This CDR3 reads CASRGLTGPNEKLFF. The CDR3 coding sequence is TGTGCCAGCAGGGGGCTGACAGGTCCTAATGAAAAACTGTTTTTT.

There are a few counts of this clone. The chain employs TRBV4-1 and TRBJ2-2; D possibly corresponds to TRBD1 (6 bases). Germline values: CDR1 MGHRA, CDR2 YSYEKL. The ends were cut back, 8 bases at V and 5 bases at J, with 9 bases in the middle. CDR3 length: 12 amino acids. CDR3 nucleotides: TGCGCCAGCGGTGACAGGACCGGGGAGCTGTTTTTT. It codes for CASGDRTGELFF.

The chain links TRBV30 to TRBJ1-6, with TRBD1 as a possible D gene (5 bases). The V and J ends lost 2 bases and 4 bases respectively, with 18 bases between them. The CDR3 has 17 amino acids. Per the germline V gene, CDR1 is GTSNPN and CDR2 is SVGIG (reference sequence). The CDR3 DNA reads as TGTGCCTGGAGTAGGCGCCAGGCGGGGGTATATAATTCACCCCTCCACTTT. It codes for CAWSRRQAGVYNSPLHF.

This chain connects TRBV5-1 to TRBJ2-7; D is perhaps TRBD2 (6 bases). The CDR3 is 14 amino acids. Germline CDR1 reads SGHRS; CDR2 reads YFSETQ. V was shortened by 2 bases and J by 4 bases, with 13 bases between the two germline ends. The CDR3 nucleotides read TGCGCCAGCAGCTTTTATGGAGGGGTATACGAGCAGTACTTC. Amino acids: CASSFYGGVYEQYF.